The 21 T cell receptor beta chains listed next were all sequenced from one sample in a study of early T cells in non-severe SARS-CoV-2 infection (dated by TCRdb to the early 2020s). Receptor libraries were prepared by 5' RACE. The sequencing machine was a NextSeq 500. TCRdb applied fastp at Q25 and MiXCR to the public reads, then kept only in-frame beta chains. CDR3 protein sequences are deduplicated, and each keeps its most common genes and DNA. The sample yields around 47,000 distinct CDR3 sequences; roughly 11% were counted once. The ten largest clones add up to about a fifth of the sample. Material for sequencing was whole blood. The receptors derive from an adult who was a healthcare worker with PCR-confirmed SARS-CoV-2 infection or an uninfected control (not recorded which).

This clonotype was detected ten times or more. The chain combines TRBV28 with TRBJ1-1; D gene ambiguous. Trimming cost V 1 base and J 4 bases, with 19 bases left between them. Per the germline V gene, CDR1 is MDHEN and CDR2 is SYDVKM. This CDR3 has 17 amino acids. The CDR3 region has the DNA TGTGCCAGCAGTTTATCAGTCCCAAATAACTTAGCCACTGAAGCTTTCTTT. Translating gives CASSLSVPNNLATEAFF.

This clonotype was seen repeatedly, ten times or more. This sequence joins TRBV18 and TRBJ1-2; D is unclear. This CDR3 contains 14 residues. Germline CDR1 and CDR2: KGHSH and LQKENI. V was cut by 3 bases and J by 4 bases, with 12 bases left in between. CDR3 in amino acids: CASSPPAGRYGYTF. The CDR3, as DNA: TGTGCCAGCTCACCCCCCGCCGGGCGCTATGGCTACACCTTC.

This clonotype was found many times. DNA of the CDR3: TGTGCCAGCAGTTCACAGGGCCACGAGCAGTACTTC. Protein sequence: CASSSQGHEQYF. The chain combines TRBV28 with TRBJ2-7; D may be TRBD1 (6 bases). The CDR3 totals 12 residues. Germline V lookup: CDR1 MDHEN, CDR2 SYDVKM. The ends were cut back, 4 bases at V and 5 bases at J, with 9 bases in the middle.

With regard to this clonotype: The junction differs from germline at one of its ends, possibly a read error. The rearrangement links TRBV5-8 to TRBJ2-1; the D is unclear. Germline CDR1 reads SGHTS; CDR2 reads YDEGEE. The CDR3 consists of 9 residues. The CDR3 DNA sequence: TGTGCCAGCAGCTTCTTAGAGCTCTTC. Translation gives CASSFLELF. The full variable domain, in which reference TRBV5-8 and TRBJ2-1 provide the parts outside the CDR3, is EAGVTQSPTHLIKTRGQQATLRCSPISGHTSVYWYQQALGLGLQFLLWYDEGEERNRGNFPPRFSGRQFPNYSSELNVNALELEDSALYLCASSFLELFGPGTRLTVL.

The chain is built from TRBV28 and TRBJ1-1; the D is unclear. V lost 7 bases to trimming and J lost 3 bases, with 12 bases between them. The CDR3 is made up of 13 amino acids. Germline-derived CDR1 and CDR2 are MDHEN and SYDVKM. This CDR3 is CASNLAGHTEAFF. Here the CDR3 DNA reads TGTGCCAGCAACCTAGCTGGGCACACTGAAGCTTTCTTT.

This clonotype was detected ten times or more. The V call is TRBV29-1, the J call TRBJ2-1; D is unclear. Germline V gene sequence: CDR1 SQVTM, CDR2 ANQGSEA. The CDR3 consists of 10 residues. V lost 4 bases and J lost 5, with 3 bases in between. CDR3 sequence reads: CSVANNEQFF. The CDR3 DNA reads as TGCAGCGTTGCCAACAATGAGCAGTTCTTC.

V and J are TRBV28 and TRBJ2-5, with D hard to call. V was cut by 2 bases and J by 5 bases, with 15 bases left in between. Germline V CDR1 and CDR2: MDHEN, SYDVKM. The CDR3 runs to 15 residues. CDR3 amino acids: CASSLAGRPRETQYF. CDR3 sequence (DNA): TGTGCCAGCAGTTTAGCCGGGCGTCCCCGGGAGACCCAGTACTTC.

This clonotype was observed once. Its ends do not fully match the called genes, so a read error is possible. This sequence joins TRBV10-3 and TRBJ2-5; D is perhaps TRBD2 (5 bases). The CDR3 sequence is 13 residues long. Germline V gene lookup returns CDR1 ENHRY and CDR2 SYGVKD. Written as DNA, the CDR3 is TGTGCCATCAGTGAAAGCGGTTCGGAGACCCTGTACTTC. Its protein product is CAISESGSETLYF.

This clonotype has a count of ten or more. The rearrangement joins TRBV4-1 to TRBJ2-7, with 9 bases identical to TRBD2. The CDR3 extends over 16 amino acids. V shed 0 bases, J shed 2 bases, and the junction held 5 bases outside the gene matches. Germline V gene lookup returns CDR1 MGHRA and CDR2 YSYEKL. CDR3: CASSQEMLAGTYEQYF. The CDR3 DNA follows: TGCGCCAGCAGCCAAGAGATGCTAGCGGGGACCTACGAGCAGTACTTC.

In this sample, this clonotype turned up many times. The J gene is TRBJ2-1, the V gene TRBV20-1, with 8 bases matching TRBD2. This CDR3 contains 18 residues. V trimming: 6 bases; J trimming: 0 bases; junction bases outside the gene matches: 16. Germline CDR1 is DFQATT and CDR2 is SNEGSKA (reference sequence). The DNA of the CDR3 is TGCAGTGCCGTAGATGTAACTAGCGGAGGAAGCTCCTACAATGAGCAGTTCTTC. This gives the protein CSAVDVTSGGSSYNEQFF.

The V call is TRBV5-1, the J call TRBJ1-3; a possible D gene is TRBD1 (6 bases). V was trimmed by 4 bases and J by 8 bases, leaving 13 bases between them. CDR1 SGHRS and CDR2 YFSETQ come from the germline V gene. The CDR3 consists of 13 residues. Here the CDR3 reads CASSVQGGDTIYF. In nucleotides, the CDR3 is TGCGCCAGCAGCGTACAGGGCGGAGACACCATATATTTT.

This clonotype was counted ten times or more. V gene TRBV5-1 combines with J gene TRBJ2-3; tentatively, D is TRBD1 or TRBD2 (5 bases each). CDR3 size: 16 residues. CDR1 is SGHRS and CDR2 is YFSETQ in the germline V gene. Between the trimmed V and J ends, which lost 3 bases and 3 bases, there was a span of 17 bases. CDR3 nucleotide sequence: TGCGCCAGCAGCTACGGGCTAGGGGAGCGGACAGATACGCAGTATTTT. It codes for CASSYGLGERTDTQYF.

Ten or more counts support this clonotype. The CDR3 region has the DNA TGTGCCAGCAGTTCCGGGACAGGGGTTACCGGGGAGCTGTTTTTT. It codes for CASSSGTGVTGELFF. The V gene is TRBV28, the J gene TRBJ2-2; 10 bases match TRBD1. This CDR3 region has 15 residues. The V and J ends lost 4 bases and 5 bases, in that order; junction bases with no gene match: 4. The germline V gene encodes CDR1 MDHEN and CDR2 SYDVKM.

This clonotype was counted between two and nine times. The chain is built from TRBV29-1 and TRBJ2-2, with D unresolved. The CDR3 sequence is 12 residues long. Trimming shortened V by 4 bases and J by 7 bases, and 10 bases separated the two germline ends. Germline CDR1 and CDR2: SQVTM and ANQGSEA. CDR3: CSVVEFDGELFF. CDR3 nucleotides: TGCAGCGTTGTGGAGTTCGACGGGGAGCTGTTTTTT.

This clonotype was recorded many times. The chain uses TRBV24-1 and TRBJ2-3, with TRBD2 matching 7 bases. This CDR3 region has 14 residues. With V trimmed by 6 bases and J by 3 bases, 5 bases remained unmatched. Germline assignment: CDR1 KGHDR and CDR2 SFDVKD. Here the CDR3 reads CATSTLAATDTQYF. The CDR3 DNA reads as TGTGCCACCAGTACTCTAGCGGCAACAGATACGCAGTATTTT.

This clonotype was seen a handful of times. The chain employs TRBV30 and TRBJ2-7, with no clear D. V lost 0 bases to trimming and J lost 6 bases, with 12 bases between them. Germline V CDR1 and CDR2: GTSNPN, SVGIG (reference sequence). This CDR3 comprises 13 residues. CDR3 amino acids: CAWSVTTTGEQYF. The CDR3 coding sequence is TGTGCCTGGAGTGTAACTACGACGGGCGAGCAGTACTTC.

This clonotype was counted a few times. J is TRBJ1-4 and V is TRBV4-3, with TRBD1 matching over 7 bases. This CDR3 spans 14 amino acids. Per germline, CDR1 LGHNA and CDR2 YSLEER. With V trimmed by 5 bases and J by 17 bases, 17 bases remained unmatched. The CDR3 protein is CASSSEGAEEKRFF. The CDR3 coding sequence is TGCGCCAGCAGCAGTGAGGGGGCTGAAGAAAAACGTTTTTTT.

This clonotype was observed a few times. V usage is TRBV20-1 and J usage is TRBJ2-1, with a tentative D call TRBD2 (5 bases). Germline CDR1 reads DFQATT; CDR2 reads SNEGSKA (reference sequence). The V end lost 0 bases, the J end lost 9 bases, and 15 bases lay between the germline ends. The CDR3 is made up of 14 amino acids. Here the CDR3 reads CSARDLGEAGEQFF. The DNA of the CDR3 is TGCAGTGCTAGAGACCTCGGTGAGGCGGGTGAGCAGTTCTTC.

This clonotype was counted between two and nine times. The V call is TRBV4-1, the J call TRBJ2-2, with D perhaps TRBD1 (6 bases). The CDR3 runs 20 residues. The germline V and J ends were trimmed by 3 bases and 0 bases, with 23 bases remaining between them. Germline values: CDR1 MGHRA, CDR2 YSYEKL. The CDR3 protein is CASSQKILVSGQTNTGELFF. In DNA, the CDR3 is TGCGCCAGCAGCCAGAAGATATTAGTGTCCGGACAGACGAACACCGGGGAGCTGTTTTTT.

This clonotype appeared a few times. This chain joins TRBV5-1 and TRBJ1-6; 7 bases match TRBD1. V shed 1 base, J shed 7 bases, and the junction held 5 bases outside the gene matches. This CDR3 is 15 amino acids long. The germline gives CDR1 SGHRS, CDR2 YFSETQ. Written as DNA, the CDR3 is TGCGCCAGCAGCTTGAACGCAGGGGGAAATTCACCCCTCCACTTT. This codes for CASSLNAGGNSPLHF.

This clonotype was seen a handful of times. The chain joins TRBV21-1 to TRBJ1-4. TRBV21-1 is a known pseudogene. The CDR3 covers 18 residues. This chain's CDR3 is CASSRGEGRMNFNEKLFF. Written as DNA, the CDR3 is TGTGCCAGCAGCCGCGGGGAGGGGCGAATGAATTTTAATGAAAAACTGTTTTTT.